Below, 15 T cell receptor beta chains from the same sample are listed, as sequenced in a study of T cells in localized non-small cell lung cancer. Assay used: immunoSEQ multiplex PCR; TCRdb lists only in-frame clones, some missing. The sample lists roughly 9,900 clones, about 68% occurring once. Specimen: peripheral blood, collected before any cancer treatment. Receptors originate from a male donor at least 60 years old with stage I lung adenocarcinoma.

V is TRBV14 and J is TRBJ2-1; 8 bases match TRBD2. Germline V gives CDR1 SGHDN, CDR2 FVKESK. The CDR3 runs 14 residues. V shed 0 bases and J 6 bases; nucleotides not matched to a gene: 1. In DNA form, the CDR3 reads TGTGCCAGCAGCCAAGAACTAGCGGTCAATGAGCAGTTCTTC. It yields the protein CASSQELAVNEQFF.

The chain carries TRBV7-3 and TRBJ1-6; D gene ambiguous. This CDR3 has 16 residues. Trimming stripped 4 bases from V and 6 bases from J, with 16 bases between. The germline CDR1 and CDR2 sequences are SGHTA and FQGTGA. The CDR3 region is CASSSGFRGLNSPLHF. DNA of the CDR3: TGTGCCAGCAGCTCGGGCTTCAGAGGACTTAATTCACCCCTCCACTTT.

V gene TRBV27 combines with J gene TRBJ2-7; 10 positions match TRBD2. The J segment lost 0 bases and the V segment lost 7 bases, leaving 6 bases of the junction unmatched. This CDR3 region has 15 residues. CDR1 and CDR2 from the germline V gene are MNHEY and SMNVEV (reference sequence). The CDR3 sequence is CASKTSGAPSYEQYF. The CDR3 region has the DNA TGTGCCAGCAAAACTAGCGGGGCGCCCTCCTACGAGCAGTACTTC.

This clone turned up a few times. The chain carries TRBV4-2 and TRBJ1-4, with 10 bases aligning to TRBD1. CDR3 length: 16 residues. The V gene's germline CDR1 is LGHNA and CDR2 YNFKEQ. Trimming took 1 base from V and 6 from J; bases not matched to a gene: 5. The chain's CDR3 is CASSQASGTGDEKLFF. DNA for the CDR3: TGTGCCAGCAGCCAAGCTTCCGGGACAGGGGATGAAAAACTGTTTTTT.

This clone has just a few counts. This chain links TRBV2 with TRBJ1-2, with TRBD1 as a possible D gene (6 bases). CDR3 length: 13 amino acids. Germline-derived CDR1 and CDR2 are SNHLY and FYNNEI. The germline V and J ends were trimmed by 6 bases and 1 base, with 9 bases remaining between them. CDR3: CASRGTFNYGYTF. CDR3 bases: TGTGCCAGCAGAGGGACATTTAACTATGGCTACACCTTC. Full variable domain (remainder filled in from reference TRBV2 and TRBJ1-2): EPEVTQTPSHQVTQMGQEVILRCVPISNHLYFYWYRQILGQKVEFLVSFYNNEISEKSEIFDDQFSVERPDGSNFTLKIRSTKLEDSAMYFCASRGTFNYGYTFGSGTRLTVV.

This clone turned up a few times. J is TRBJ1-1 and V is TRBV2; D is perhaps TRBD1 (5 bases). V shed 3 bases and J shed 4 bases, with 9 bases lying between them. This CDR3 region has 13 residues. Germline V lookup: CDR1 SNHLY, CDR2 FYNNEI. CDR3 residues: CASSDVGGTEAFF. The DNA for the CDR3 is TGTGCCAGCAGTGATGTGGGGGGCACTGAAGCTTTCTTT.

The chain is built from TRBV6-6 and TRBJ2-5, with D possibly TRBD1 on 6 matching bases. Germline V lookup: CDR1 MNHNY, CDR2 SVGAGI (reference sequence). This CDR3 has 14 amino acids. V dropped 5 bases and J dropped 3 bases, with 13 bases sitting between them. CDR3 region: CASSPNRDKETQYF. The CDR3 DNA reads TGTGCCAGCAGTCCTAACCGGGACAAAGAGACCCAGTACTTC.

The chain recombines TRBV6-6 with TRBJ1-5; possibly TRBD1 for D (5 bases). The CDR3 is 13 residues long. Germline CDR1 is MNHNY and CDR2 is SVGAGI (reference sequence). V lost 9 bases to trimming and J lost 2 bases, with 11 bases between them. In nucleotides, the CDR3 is TGTGCCAGTCAGGGAACTGGCAATCAGCCCCAGCATTTT. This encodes CASQGTGNQPQHF.

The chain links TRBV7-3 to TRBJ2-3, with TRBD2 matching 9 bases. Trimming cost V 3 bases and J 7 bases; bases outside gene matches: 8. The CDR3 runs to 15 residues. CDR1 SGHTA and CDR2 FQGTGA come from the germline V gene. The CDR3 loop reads CASSLGSGSQYTQYF. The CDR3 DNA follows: TGTGCCAGCAGCTTGGGTAGCGGGAGTCAATATACGCAGTATTTT. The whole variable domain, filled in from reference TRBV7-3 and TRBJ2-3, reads GAGVSQTPSNKVTEKGKYVELRCDPISGHTALYWYRQSLGQGPEFLIYFQGTGAADDSGLPNDRFFAVRPEGSVSTLKIQRTERGDSAVYLCASSLGSGSQYTQYFGPGTRLTVL.

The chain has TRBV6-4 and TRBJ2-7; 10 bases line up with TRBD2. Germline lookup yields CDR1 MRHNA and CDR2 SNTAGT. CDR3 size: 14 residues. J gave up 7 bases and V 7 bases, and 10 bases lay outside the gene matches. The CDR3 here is CASIRGSGGCEQYF. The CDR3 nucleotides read TGTGCCAGCATCAGAGGTAGCGGGGGGTGTGAGCAGTACTTC.

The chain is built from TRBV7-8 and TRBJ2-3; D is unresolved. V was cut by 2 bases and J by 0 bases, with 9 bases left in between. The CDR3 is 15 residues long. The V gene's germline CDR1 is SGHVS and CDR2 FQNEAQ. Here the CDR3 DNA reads TGTGCCAGCAGCTTAAGGGCCCTTAGCACAGATACGCAGTATTTT. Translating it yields CASSLRALSTDTQYF.

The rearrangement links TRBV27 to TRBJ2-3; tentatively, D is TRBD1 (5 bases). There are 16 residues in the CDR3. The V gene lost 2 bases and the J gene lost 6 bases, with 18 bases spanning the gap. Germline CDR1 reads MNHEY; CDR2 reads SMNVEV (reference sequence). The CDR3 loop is CASSLVLGLDFDTQYF. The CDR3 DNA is TGTGCCAGCAGTTTAGTGTTGGGGCTAGATTTTGATACGCAGTATTTT.

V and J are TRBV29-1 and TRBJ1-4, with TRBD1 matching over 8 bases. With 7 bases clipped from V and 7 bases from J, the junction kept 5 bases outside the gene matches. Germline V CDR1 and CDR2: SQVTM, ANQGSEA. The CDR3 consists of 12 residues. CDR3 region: CSARGTGEKLFF. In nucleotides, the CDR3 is TGCAGCGCAAGAGGGACAGGTGAAAAACTGTTTTTT.

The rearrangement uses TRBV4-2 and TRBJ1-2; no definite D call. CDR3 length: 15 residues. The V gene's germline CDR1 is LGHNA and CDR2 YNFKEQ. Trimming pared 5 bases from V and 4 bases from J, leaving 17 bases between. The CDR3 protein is CASSLGFLPIYGYTF. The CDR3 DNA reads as TGTGCCAGCAGCTTAGGGTTTTTACCGATCTATGGCTACACCTTC.

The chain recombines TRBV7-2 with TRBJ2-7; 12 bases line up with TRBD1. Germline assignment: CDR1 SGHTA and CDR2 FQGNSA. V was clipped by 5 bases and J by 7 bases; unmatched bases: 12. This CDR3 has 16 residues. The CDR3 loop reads CASSVSPRDRGREQYF. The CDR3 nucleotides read TGTGCCAGCAGCGTATCACCCCGGGACAGGGGGCGGGAGCAGTACTTC.